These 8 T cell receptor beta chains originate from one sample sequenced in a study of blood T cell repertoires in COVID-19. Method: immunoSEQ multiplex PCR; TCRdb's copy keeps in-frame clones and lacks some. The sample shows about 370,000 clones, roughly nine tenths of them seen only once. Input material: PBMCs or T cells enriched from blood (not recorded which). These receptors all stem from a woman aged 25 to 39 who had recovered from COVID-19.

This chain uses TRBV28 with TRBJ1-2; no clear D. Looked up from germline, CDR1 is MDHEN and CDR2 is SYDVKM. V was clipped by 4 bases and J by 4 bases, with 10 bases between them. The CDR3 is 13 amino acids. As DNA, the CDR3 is TGTGCCAGCAGTTCGCGAGGAGGCTATGGCTACACCTTC. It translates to CASSSRGGYGYTF.

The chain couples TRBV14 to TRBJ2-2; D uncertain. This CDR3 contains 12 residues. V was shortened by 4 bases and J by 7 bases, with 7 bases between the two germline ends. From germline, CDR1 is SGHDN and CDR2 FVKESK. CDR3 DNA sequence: TGTGCCAGCAGCCCCCAGTTCGGGGAGCTGTTTTTT. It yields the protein CASSPQFGELFF.

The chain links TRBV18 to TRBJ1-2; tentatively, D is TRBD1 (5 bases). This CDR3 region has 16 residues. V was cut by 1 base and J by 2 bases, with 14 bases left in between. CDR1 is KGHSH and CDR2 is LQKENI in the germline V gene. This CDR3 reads CASSPQDGPGNYGYTF. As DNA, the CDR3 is TGTGCCAGCTCACCACAAGACGGTCCAGGGAACTATGGCTACACCTTC.

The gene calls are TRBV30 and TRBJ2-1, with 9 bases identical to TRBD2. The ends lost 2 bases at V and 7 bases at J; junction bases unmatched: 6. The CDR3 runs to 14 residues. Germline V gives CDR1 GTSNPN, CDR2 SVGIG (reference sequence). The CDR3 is CAWSRDSGSNEQFF. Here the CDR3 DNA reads TGTGCCTGGAGTCGGGATAGCGGGAGTAATGAGCAGTTCTTC. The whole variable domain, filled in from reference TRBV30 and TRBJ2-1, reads SQTIHQWPATLVQPVGSPLSLECTVEGTSNPNLYWYRQAAGRGLQLLFYSVGIGQISSEVPQNLSASRPQDRQFILSSKKLLLSDSGFYLCAWSRDSGSNEQFFGPGTRLTVL.

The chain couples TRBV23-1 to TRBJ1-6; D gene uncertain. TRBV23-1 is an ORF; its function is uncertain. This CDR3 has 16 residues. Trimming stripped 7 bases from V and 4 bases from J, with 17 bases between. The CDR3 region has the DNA TGCGCCAGCAATCGTGGAGTAGAAGTTTATAATTCACCCCTCCACTTT. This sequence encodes CASNRGVEVYNSPLHF.

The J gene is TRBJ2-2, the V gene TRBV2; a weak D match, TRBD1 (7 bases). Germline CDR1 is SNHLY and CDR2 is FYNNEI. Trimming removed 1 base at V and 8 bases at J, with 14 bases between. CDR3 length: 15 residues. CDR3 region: CASSEGRGVLGELFF. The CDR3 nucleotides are TGTGCCAGCAGTGAAGGCAGGGGGGTTTTAGGGGAGCTGTTTTTT. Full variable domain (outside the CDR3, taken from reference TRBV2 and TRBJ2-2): EPEVTQTPSHQVTQMGQEVILRCVPISNHLYFYWYRQILGQKVEFLVSFYNNEISEKSEIFDDQFSVERPDGSNFTLKIRSTKLEDSAMYFCASSEGRGVLGELFFGEGSRLTVL.

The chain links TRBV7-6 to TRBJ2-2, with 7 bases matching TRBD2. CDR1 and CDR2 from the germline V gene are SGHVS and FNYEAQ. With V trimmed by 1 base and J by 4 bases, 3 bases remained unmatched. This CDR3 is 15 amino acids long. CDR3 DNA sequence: TGTGCCAGCAGCTTAGGTGGGGGGGGCACCGGGGAGCTGTTTTTT. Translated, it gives CASSLGGGGTGELFF.

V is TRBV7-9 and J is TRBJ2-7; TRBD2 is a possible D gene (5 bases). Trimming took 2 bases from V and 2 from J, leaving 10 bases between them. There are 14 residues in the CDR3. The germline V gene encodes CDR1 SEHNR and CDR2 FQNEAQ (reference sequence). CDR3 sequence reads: CASSLLSGPYEQYF. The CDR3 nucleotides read TGTGCCAGCAGCTTACTGAGCGGCCCCTACGAGCAGTACTTC.